The 7 T cell receptor beta chains in this list originate from one sample, sequenced in a study of response to subunit inactivated influenza vaccine. TCRdb used MiXCR to reprocess the RT-PCR reads, holding one entry per CDR3 protein. The sample holds hundreds of thousands of distinct CDR3 sequences, approximately 15% seen once. The source was PBMCs from blood, collected approximately 15 days before vaccination. These receptors were taken from a man aged 50 or older who received an inactivated influenza vaccine.

The chain joins TRBV4-2 to TRBJ2-1; the D gene is possibly TRBD1 (6 bases). The CDR3 covers 15 residues. Germline CDR1 and CDR2: LGHNA and YNFKEQ. The V end lost 4 bases, the J end lost 0 bases, and 10 bases lay between the germline ends. The CDR3 sequence: CASSLGQFSYNEQFF. The CDR3 DNA reads TGTGCCAGCAGCCTCGGACAGTTCTCCTACAATGAGCAGTTCTTC.

V is TRBV30 and J is TRBJ2-3; D call uncertain. V lost 0 bases and J lost 2, with 12 bases in between. CDR3 length equals 15 residues. Germline V lookup: CDR1 GTSNPN, CDR2 SVGIG (reference sequence). In DNA form, the CDR3 reads TGTGCCTGGAGTGTAGGTGGGGTCAACACAGATACGCAGTATTTT. Its protein is CAWSVGGVNTDTQYF.

V is TRBV6-1 and J is TRBJ2-7; D gene unclear. The CDR3 is made up of 14 amino acids. The germline V gene has CDR1 MNHNS and CDR2 SASEGT. Trimming left V 0 bases short and J 2 bases short, with 8 bases between. CDR3 in amino acids: CASSEAVNTYEQYF. As DNA, the CDR3 is TGTGCCAGCAGTGAAGCAGTGAATACCTACGAGCAGTACTTC.

The CDR3 bases are TGCAGCGTCCGCCGGGGTCCTGGCTACACCTTC. Protein sequence: CSVRRGPGYTF. This chain joins TRBV29-1 and TRBJ1-2; D is undetermined. The length of the CDR3 is 11 residues. Trimming took off 6 bases at V and 7 bases at J, with 12 bases between the two ends. CDR1 and CDR2 (germline): SQVTM, ANQGSEA.

The sample holds many counts of this clonotype. The chain recombines TRBV3-1 with TRBJ2-7, with D perhaps given as TRBD1 or TRBD2 (5 bases each). There are 15 residues in the CDR3. CDR1 is LGHDT and CDR2 is YNNKEL in the germline V gene (reference sequence). V lost 2 bases, J lost 5 bases, and 16 bases lay in between. The DNA for the CDR3 is TGTGCCAGCAGCCAATTTCGGGACCGCACCCACGAGCAGTACTTC. It is translated as CASSQFRDRTHEQYF.

In its sample, this clonotype was seen a few times. The V gene is TRBV7-2, the J gene TRBJ2-7, with 9 bases matching TRBD2. The CDR3 covers 14 residues. Per the germline V gene, CDR1 is SGHTA and CDR2 is FQGNSA. The J segment lost 3 bases and the V segment lost 5 bases, leaving 5 bases of the junction unmatched. Here the CDR3 reads CASSPVAGDYEQYF. The CDR3 coding sequence is TGTGCCAGCAGCCCCGTAGCGGGAGACTACGAGCAGTACTTC.

The V and J genes are TRBV7-9 and TRBJ2-5; 7 nucleotides agree with TRBD2. This CDR3 contains 14 residues. Germline assignment: CDR1 SEHNR and CDR2 FQNEAQ (reference sequence). V shed 9 bases and J 1 base; nucleotides not matched to a gene: 8. This chain's CDR3 is CASYPSGIQETQYF. The CDR3 nucleotides read TGTGCCAGTTATCCTAGCGGAATCCAAGAGACCCAGTACTTC. Combining the CDR3 with reference TRBV7-9 and TRBJ2-5 gives the whole variable domain DTGVSQNPRHKITKRGQNVTFRCDPISEHNRLYWYRQTLGQGPEFLTYFQNEAQLEKSRLLSDRFSAERPKGSFSTLEIQRTEQGDSAMYLCASYPSGIQETQYFGPGTRLLVL.